This T cell receptor beta chain was captured in a study of patients and donors after allogeneic stem cell transplantation. TCRdb recomputed calls from the RT-PCR reads with MiXCR, one row per CDR3 protein. In the table there are 70,000 or so distinct CDR3 sequences, more than 25% of which are singletons. The V end was cut by 1 base, the J end by 4 bases, with 9 bases between. The CDR3 runs to 13 residues. Germline V lookup: CDR1 DFQATT, CDR2 SNEGSKA (reference sequence). This clonotype was counted only a few times. Sequenced material: blood, either unsorted or a sorted T cell fraction (not recorded which). J is TRBJ2-3 and V is TRBV20-1; D is undetermined. This TCR was recovered from a human donor who was either an allogeneic HSCT recipient or a stem cell or donor lymphocyte infusion donor (not recorded which). It is not recorded whose cells these are; they may come from a transplant donor. CDR3 in amino acids: CSARGVVADTQYF. The DNA of the CDR3 is TGCAGTGCTAGAGGGGTAGTCGCAGATACGCAGTATTTT.